Following are 3 T cell receptor beta chains from one sample sequenced in a study of control samples from healthy donors and cancer patients. TCRdb's copy holds only in-frame clones and misses some; the assay was immunoSEQ multiplex PCR. The sample has some 120,000 clones, roughly 92% seen once; the top ten hold 0.55% to 0.6%. Sequencing input: PBMCs. Receptors were obtained from a man aged 80 or over with head and neck cancer.

This chain links TRBV2 with TRBJ1-1, with D unclear. The CDR3 has 13 amino acids. Trimming removed 2 bases at V and 2 bases at J, with 6 bases between. CDR1 SNHLY and CDR2 FYNNEI come from the germline V gene. The DNA for the CDR3 is TGTGCCAGCAGTGAAACCTCAAACACTGAAGCTTTCTTT. It codes for CASSETSNTEAFF.

The chain employs TRBV20-1 and TRBJ2-7; D is perhaps TRBD1 or TRBD2 (5 bases each). CDR3 size: 15 residues. Germline assignment: CDR1 DFQATT and CDR2 SNEGSKA (reference sequence). Trimming pared 3 bases from V and 1 base from J, leaving 16 bases between. CDR3 nucleotides: TGCAGTGCTAGTCGGGGAGTTGGGGGTTCCTACGAGCAGTACTTC. It is translated as CSASRGVGGSYEQYF.

This rearrangement joins TRBV7-6 to TRBJ2-7, with D tentatively TRBD2 (6 bases). V shed 5 bases and J shed 1 base, with 15 bases lying between them. CDR1 is SGHVS and CDR2 is FNYEAQ in the germline V gene. CDR3 length: 15 amino acids. The CDR3 DNA reads TGTGCCAGCAGCCCTCTGCGGGGACTTTCCTACGAGCAGTACTTC. It is translated as CASSPLRGLSYEQYF.